This TCR beta chain came from a study of beta chain features in type 1 diabetes. Reverse transcription of all isolated RNA meant that expressed TCRB transcripts were sequenced. Data came from immunoSEQ multiplex PCR; TCRdb stores just in-frame clones and leaves some out. This table has about 620,000 clones, less than 20% appearing once. In regard to this clone: A junction end diverges from the germline sequence, so it may reflect a read error.

The CDR3 spans 15 residues. Germline CDR1 LNHNV, CDR2 YYDKDF (reference sequence). The clonotype originates from a young man in good health. The chain carries TRBV15 and TRBJ2-7; TRBD1 matches 9 bases. Sequenced material: naive CD4+ T cells from blood. The CDR3 nucleotides read TGTGCCACCAGCAAACCGGGACAGGGATCCTACAAGCAGTACTTC. Protein sequence: CATSKPGQGSYKQYF.